The 3 T cell receptor beta chains reported below all come from one sample, sequenced in a study of blood T cell repertoires in COVID-19. Produced via immunoSEQ multiplex PCR; TCRdb's table is partial and in-frame only. The sample holds some 150,000 clones, 81% seen once. The sequenced sample consisted of peripheral blood. Every receptor here comes from a woman aged 60-70 years with active or convalescent COVID-19.

The rearrangement joins TRBV5-1 to TRBJ1-4; D not resolved. V lost 5 bases to trimming and J lost 0 bases, with 5 bases between them. The CDR3 spans 13 residues. Germline V gene data show CDR1 as SGHRS and CDR2 as YFSETQ. CDR3 DNA: TGCGCCAGCAGAGAGTCAACTAATGAAAAACTGTTTTTT. Protein sequence: CASRESTNEKLFF.

This clone turned up a few times. The rearrangement joins TRBV9 to TRBJ2-1; D remains ambiguous. Trimming took 4 bases from V and 7 from J, leaving 15 bases between them. This CDR3 contains 14 residues. Germline CDR1 and CDR2: SGDLS and YYNGEE. For the CDR3, the DNA is TGTGCCAGCAGCCCGCACGGAGATGGGAATGAGCAGTTCTTC. This encodes CASSPHGDGNEQFF.

The chain has TRBV2 and TRBJ2-1; TRBD2 agrees at 13 bases. Germline lookup yields CDR1 SNHLY and CDR2 FYNNEI. After removal of 7 bases from V and 4 bases from J, the junction contained 10 bases not matched to a gene. The CDR3 is 17 amino acids. In DNA, the CDR3 is TGTGCCAGCAATCAGCCTTGGGGACTAGCGGGATACAATGAGCAGTTCTTC. It codes for CASNQPWGLAGYNEQFF.